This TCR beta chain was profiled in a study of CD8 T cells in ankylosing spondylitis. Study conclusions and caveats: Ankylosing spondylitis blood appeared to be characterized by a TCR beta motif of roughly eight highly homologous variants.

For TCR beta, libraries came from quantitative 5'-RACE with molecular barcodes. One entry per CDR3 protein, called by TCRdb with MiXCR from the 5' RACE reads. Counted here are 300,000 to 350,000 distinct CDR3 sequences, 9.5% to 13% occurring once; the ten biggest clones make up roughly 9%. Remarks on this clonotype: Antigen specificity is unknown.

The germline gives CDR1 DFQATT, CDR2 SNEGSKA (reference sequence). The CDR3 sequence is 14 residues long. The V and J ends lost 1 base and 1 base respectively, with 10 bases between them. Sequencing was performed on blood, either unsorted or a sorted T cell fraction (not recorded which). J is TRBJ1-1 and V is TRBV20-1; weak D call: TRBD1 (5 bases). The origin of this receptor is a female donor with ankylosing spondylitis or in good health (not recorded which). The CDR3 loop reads CSARVVDRNTEAFF. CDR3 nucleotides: TGCAGTGCTAGAGTTGTAGACAGGAACACTGAAGCTTTCTTT.